The 20 T cell receptor beta chains reported below all come from one sample, sequenced in a study of cytomegalovirus exposure and HLA in healthy donors. The PCR contained 60 Vbeta and 13 Jbeta primers. Using immunoSEQ multiplex PCR, the repertoire was profiled, and TCRdb retains in-frame clones only, with some absent. The sample yields 110,000 or so clones, over 65% seen once. Input material: PBMCs. All receptors come from a woman between 45 and 60 years old in good health and CMV-seropositive.

The rearrangement joins TRBV14 to TRBJ2-3, with 7 bases lining up with TRBD2. Germline assignment: CDR1 SGHDN and CDR2 FVKESK. Trimming removed 2 bases from V and 2 bases from J; junction bases left unmatched: 7. There are 16 residues in the CDR3. This chain's CDR3 is CASSQWGLQNTDTQYF. The CDR3 DNA reads TGTGCCAGCAGCCAATGGGGACTACAAAACACAGATACGCAGTATTTT.

The chain links TRBV6-1 to TRBJ2-7; 7 bases agree with TRBD1. This CDR3 has 15 amino acids. Trimming cost V 6 bases and J 5 bases; bases outside gene matches: 13. The germline gives CDR1 MNHNS, CDR2 SASEGT. CDR3 sequence reads: CASSTPNRGLDEQYF. Here the CDR3 DNA reads TGTGCCAGCAGCACCCCGAACAGGGGTTTGGACGAGCAGTACTTC.

The gene calls are TRBV7-9 and TRBJ2-3, with 8 bases lining up with TRBD2. With V trimmed by 5 bases and J by 2 bases, 9 bases remained unmatched. CDR1 SEHNR and CDR2 FQNEAQ come from the germline V gene (reference sequence). The CDR3 sequence is 16 residues long. Written as DNA, the CDR3 is TGTGCCAGCAGCCCAAAGGGACTAGGGGACACAGATACGCAGTATTTT. This translates into CASSPKGLGDTDTQYF.

The count of this clone is one. The gene calls are TRBV7-2 and TRBJ2-1; D possibly corresponds to TRBD2 (6 bases). V lost 0 bases and J 9 bases, leaving 15 bases between the germline ends. The CDR3 contains 15 residues. Germline CDR1 is SGHTA and CDR2 is FQGNSA. The CDR3 sequence is CASSLAKTSSPEQFF. The CDR3 DNA follows: TGTGCCAGCAGCTTAGCCAAGACTAGTTCCCCTGAGCAGTTCTTC.

This clone has just a few counts. The gene calls are TRBV5-1 and TRBJ2-5, with 13 positions matching TRBD2. This CDR3 has 16 amino acids. Germline V CDR1 and CDR2: SGHRS, YFSETQ. J lost 4 bases, V lost 4 bases, and 7 bases had no gene match. CDR3 in amino acids: CASSPTGLAGVETQYF. In DNA, the CDR3 is TGCGCCAGCAGCCCCACCGGACTAGCGGGAGTAGAGACCCAGTACTTC.

The chain joins TRBV7-9 to TRBJ2-3; D is undetermined. Trimming left V 2 bases short and J 4 bases short, with 7 bases between. The CDR3 extends over 13 amino acids. CDR1 and CDR2 from the germline V gene are SEHNR and FQNEAQ (reference sequence). The CDR3 DNA is TGTGCCAGCAGCTTAACCGCGGCAGATACGCAGTATTTT. Residues: CASSLTAADTQYF.

The CDR3 loop reads CAWRLAGTTGELFF. As DNA, the CDR3 is TGTGCCTGGAGGCTAGCGGGCACCACGGGGGAGCTGTTTTTT. V usage is TRBV30 and J usage is TRBJ2-2, with TRBD2 identical over 8 bases. The CDR3 sequence is 14 residues long. Losses at the gene ends were 3 bases for V and 8 bases for J; bases not matched to a gene: 8. Per the germline V gene, CDR1 is GTSNPN and CDR2 is SVGIG (reference sequence).

V and J are TRBV7-9 and TRBJ1-1; D may be TRBD1 (6 bases). Per the germline V gene, CDR1 is SEHNR and CDR2 is FQNEAQ (reference sequence). The V gene lost 5 bases and the J gene lost 1 base, with 8 bases spanning the gap. This CDR3 is 13 amino acids long. This CDR3 is CASSAQGNTEAFF. CDR3 bases: TGTGCCAGCAGCGCACAGGGGAACACTGAAGCTTTCTTT.

The V and J genes are TRBV9 and TRBJ1-4, with TRBD1 identical over 7 bases. V dropped 10 bases and J dropped 0; count of bases not matched to a gene: 3. The germline CDR1 and CDR2 sequences are SGDLS and YYNGEE. There are 13 residues in the CDR3. The DNA for the CDR3 is TGTGCCCTCCAGGGGGCAACTAATGAAAAACTGTTTTTT. This codes for CALQGATNEKLFF.

The gene calls are TRBV29-1 and TRBJ2-1, with TRBD2 identical over 15 bases. Germline values: CDR1 SQVTM, CDR2 ANQGSEA. J was trimmed by 8 bases and V by 6 bases; bases with no gene match: 5. The CDR3 runs to 14 residues. In DNA, the CDR3 is TGCAGCGTCTGGACTAGCGGGGGGGCCCATGAGCAGTTCTTC. Translating it yields CSVWTSGGAHEQFF.

The J gene is TRBJ2-3, the V gene TRBV7-2, with D unresolved. CDR3 length equals 14 residues. Deletions cut 5 bases from V and 6 bases from J, with 15 bases between. The germline gives CDR1 SGHTA, CDR2 FQGNSA. The CDR3 here is CASSGPPGLDTQYF. The DNA for the CDR3 is TGTGCCAGCAGCGGGCCTCCCGGCCTTGATACGCAGTATTTT.

The chain has TRBV27 and TRBJ2-7; 8 bases agree with TRBD1. The V segment lost 6 bases and the J segment 3 bases; nucleotides outside the gene matches: 7. This CDR3 spans 14 amino acids. Germline CDR1 reads MNHEY; CDR2 reads SMNVEV (reference sequence). CDR3 nucleotides: TGTGCCAGCAGCCGACAGGGGACCCACTACGAGCAGTACTTC. Amino acids: CASSRQGTHYEQYF.

This clone has only a few counts. V is TRBV4-2 and J is TRBJ2-7, with D maybe TRBD2 (6 bases). Germline V gene lookup returns CDR1 LGHNA and CDR2 YNFKEQ. Trimming cost V 1 base and J 0 bases, with 16 bases left between them. The CDR3 extends over 17 amino acids. The CDR3 DNA is TGTGCCAGCAGCCAAGCCCTGGGGGGTGGGAGCTCCTACGAGCAGTACTTC. Translated: CASSQALGGGSSYEQYF.

The chain has TRBV30 and TRBJ2-2, with a tentative D call TRBD2 (6 bases). The germline V gene has CDR1 GTSNPN and CDR2 SVGIG (reference sequence). The CDR3 sequence is 16 residues long. Trimming removed 1 base from V and 4 bases from J, with 16 bases in between. In DNA, the CDR3 is TGTGCCTGGAGTGATCAAGTGGGACTTGTCACCGGGGAGCTGTTTTTT. This encodes CAWSDQVGLVTGELFF.

V gene TRBV19 combines with J gene TRBJ1-2, with a tentative D call TRBD1 (6 bases). Trimming took 3 bases from V and 4 from J, leaving 15 bases between them. The CDR3 totals 15 residues. Germline V gives CDR1 LNHDA, CDR2 SQIVND (reference sequence). CDR3 DNA sequence: TGTGCCAGTAGTATGAGTCAGGGGTTCGGCTATGGCTACACCTTC. It codes for CASSMSQGFGYGYTF.

The chain employs TRBV7-2 and TRBJ1-5; 8 bases align to TRBD1. The ends lost 5 bases at V and 1 base at J; junction bases unmatched: 7. Germline values: CDR1 SGHTA, CDR2 FQGNSA. CDR3 length: 16 residues. The CDR3 sequence is CASSVDRVGSNQPQHF. CDR3 in DNA: TGTGCCAGCAGCGTGGACAGGGTTGGGAGCAATCAGCCCCAGCATTTT.

This clone was picked up one time. In DNA, the CDR3 is TGTGCCAGTTCTGTAGCGGGAGAATTCTATGGCTACACCTTC. Protein: CASSVAGEFYGYTF. The chain has TRBV7-9 and TRBJ1-2; D gene unclear. The ends were cut back, 9 bases at V and 4 bases at J, with 18 bases in the middle. Per germline, CDR1 SEHNR and CDR2 FQNEAQ (reference sequence). The CDR3 is 14 amino acids.

A single count supports this clone. The chain combines TRBV27 with TRBJ1-1; a possible D gene is TRBD1 (5 bases). The CDR3 extends over 12 amino acids. Germline loops: CDR1 MNHEY, CDR2 SMNVEV (reference sequence). V was shortened by 2 bases and J by 10 bases, with 11 bases between the two germline ends. CDR3 sequence (DNA): TGTGCCAGCAGTTTACCTACAGGAGTAGCTTTCTTT. Translating gives CASSLPTGVAFF.

V is TRBV6-4 and J is TRBJ1-1; a weak D match, TRBD1 (5 bases). The CDR3 has 14 amino acids. CDR1 MRHNA and CDR2 SNTAGT come from the germline V gene. Trimming shortened V by 7 bases and J by 0 bases, and 12 bases separated the two germline ends. CDR3: CASTLTAMNTEAFF. CDR3 sequence (DNA): TGTGCCAGCACCCTGACAGCAATGAACACTGAAGCTTTCTTT.

The chain recombines TRBV28 with TRBJ1-2, with 7 nucleotides matching TRBD1. This CDR3 spans 14 amino acids. Germline CDR1 and CDR2: MDHEN and SYDVKM. Trimming cost V 7 bases and J 7 bases; bases outside gene matches: 12. The CDR3 DNA is TGTGCCAGCACAAGGGGGCAGCCTCCTATTGGCTACACCTTC. Translating it yields CASTRGQPPIGYTF.